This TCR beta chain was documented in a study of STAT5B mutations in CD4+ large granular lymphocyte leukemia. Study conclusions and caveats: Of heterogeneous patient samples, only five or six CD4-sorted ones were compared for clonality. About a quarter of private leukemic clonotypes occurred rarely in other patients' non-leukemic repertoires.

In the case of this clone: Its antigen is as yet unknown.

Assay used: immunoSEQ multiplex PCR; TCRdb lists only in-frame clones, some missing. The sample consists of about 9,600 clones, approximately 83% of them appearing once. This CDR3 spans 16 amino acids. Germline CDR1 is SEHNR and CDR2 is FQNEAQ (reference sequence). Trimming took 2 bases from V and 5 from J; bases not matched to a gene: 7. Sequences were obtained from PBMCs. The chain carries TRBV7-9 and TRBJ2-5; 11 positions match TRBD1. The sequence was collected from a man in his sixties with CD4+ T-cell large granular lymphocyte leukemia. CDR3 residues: CASSLPWDRGDETQYF. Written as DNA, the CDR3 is TGTGCCAGCAGCTTACCCTGGGACAGGGGGGACGAGACCCAGTACTTC.